The rows below give T cell receptor beta chains drawn from one sample of a study of shared clonotypes between healthy human individuals. The method was immunoSEQ multiplex PCR; TCRdb's version includes in-frame clones alone and lacks a portion of them. The data contain over a million clones, 98% of them singletons. The sample comprised naive CD4+ T cells sorted from blood. The receptors were sampled from a young man in good health. CDR3s include the opening cysteine and the closing phenylalanine or tryptophan. D genes are given only for firm matches. Some rows mark clone size as missing; the rest say once, few, many or name a class of expanded clone.

d_gene | j_gene | v_gene | abundance | len | CDR3aa | CDR3nt
TRBD2 | TRBJ2-5 | TRBV5-1 | - | 15 | CASSLSAASGETQYF | TGCGCCAGCAGCTTGTCAGCGGCTAGCGGGGAGACCCAGTACTTC
TRBD1 | TRBJ2-2 | TRBV6-5 | - | 15 | CASSYLTGGTGELFF | TGTGCCAGCAGTTACCTGACAGGGGGCACCGGGGAGCTGTTTTTT
TRBD2 | TRBJ2-7 | TRBV7-9 | - | 14 | CASSRTSGSLEQYF | TGTGCCAGCAGTCGTACTAGCGGGAGCCTCGAGCAGTACTTC
- | TRBJ2-3 | TRBV30 | - | 15 | CAWSFLVGQPDTQYF | TGTGCCTGGAGTTTTCTGGTAGGTCAGCCAGATACGCAGTATTTT
- | TRBJ1-5 | TRBV7-3 | - | 15 | CASSLQGTGNQPQHF | TGTGCCAGCAGCCTCCAAGGGACCGGCAATCAGCCCCAGCATTTT
TRBD2 | TRBJ2-7 | TRBV4-3 | - | 17 | CASSQAIKAGDSYEQYF | TGCGCCAGCAGCCAAGCAATAAAAGCGGGAGACTCCTACGAGCAGTACTTC
TRBD1 | TRBJ1-2 | TRBV5-4 | - | 14 | CASSTGQGTRGYTF | TGTGCCAGCAGCACCGGACAGGGGACGCGTGGCTACACCTTC
- | TRBJ1-2 | TRBV28 | - | 11 | CASSASRGYTF | TGTGCCAGCAGTGCCTCACGGGGCTACACCTTC
TRBD2 | TRBJ2-3 | TRBV5-1 | once | 20 | CASSFKPTSGSPASTDTQYF | TGCGCCAGCAGCTTCAAACCGACTAGCGGGAGCCCCGCAAGCACAGATACGCAGTATTTT
- | TRBJ2-3 | TRBV5-1 | - | 15 | CASSLDGAATDTQYF | TGCGCCAGCAGCTTGGACGGCGCGGCTACAGATACGCAGTATTTT
- | TRBJ1-1 | TRBV4-3 | - | 15 | CASSQEGGMNTEAFF | TGCGCCAGCAGCCAAGAAGGGGGGATGAACACTGAAGCTTTCTTT
TRBD2 | TRBJ2-3 | TRBV7-8 | once | 17 | CASSFRRTSGRWDTQYF | TGTGCCAGCAGCTTCCGGCGGACTAGCGGGAGGTGGGATACGCAGTATTTT
- | TRBJ2-7 | TRBV28 | - | 11 | CASSFSGEQYF | TGTGCCAGCAGTTTCTCGGGCGAGCAGTACTTC
- | TRBJ2-1 | TRBV5-8 | once | 13 | CASSQWYSNEQFF | TGTGCCAGCAGCCAGTGGTACAGCAATGAGCAGTTCTTC
- | TRBJ1-2 | TRBV4-3 | - | 13 | CASSQQTGWGYTF | TGCGCCAGCAGCCAACAAACAGGGTGGGGCTACACCTTC
- | TRBJ1-5 | TRBV27 | - | 14 | CASSFRGNDQPQHF | TGTGCCAGCAGTTTTCGAGGAAACGATCAGCCCCAGCATTTT
- | TRBJ2-7 | TRBV6-1 | - | 15 | CASSEVSSSGYEQYF | TGTGCCAGCAGTGAAGTAAGTAGCAGTGGCTACGAGCAGTACTTC
- | TRBJ1-2 | TRBV10-2 | - | 14 | CASSNTVGPYGYTF | TGCGCCAGCAGCAACACAGTGGGCCCCTATGGCTACACCTTC
- | TRBJ1-2 | TRBV18 | - | 11 | CASSPNYGYTF | TGTGCCAGCTCACCCAATTATGGCTACACCTTC
TRBD2 | TRBJ2-1 | TRBV10-3 | - | 16 | CAISEPLAGVYNEQFF | TGTGCCATCAGTGAGCCTCTAGCGGGAGTCTACAATGAGCAGTTCTTC
TRBD2 | TRBJ2-7 | TRBV18 | - | 15 | CASSPGTSGSYEQYF | TGTGCCAGCTCACCAGGGACTAGCGGCTCCTACGAGCAGTACTTC
- | TRBJ2-2 | TRBV5-1 | once | 14 | CASSFGGDTGELFF | TGCGCCAGCAGCTTTGGGGGCGACACCGGGGAGCTGTTTTTT